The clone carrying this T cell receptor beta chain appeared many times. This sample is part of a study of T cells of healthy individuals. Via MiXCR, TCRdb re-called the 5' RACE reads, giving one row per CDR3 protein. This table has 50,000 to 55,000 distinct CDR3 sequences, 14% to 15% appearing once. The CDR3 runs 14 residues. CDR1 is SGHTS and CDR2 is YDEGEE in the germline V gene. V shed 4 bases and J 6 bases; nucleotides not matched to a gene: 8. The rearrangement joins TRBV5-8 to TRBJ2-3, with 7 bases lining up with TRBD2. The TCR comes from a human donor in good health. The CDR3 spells CASSPQRGGDTQYF. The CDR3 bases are TGTGCCAGCAGCCCACAGCGGGGTGGGGATACGCAGTATTTT.